Listed below are T cell receptor beta chains from one sample, sequenced in a study of blood T cell repertoires in COVID-19. Sequencing was performed with immunoSEQ multiplex PCR; in TCRdb, only in-frame clones are kept and a portion is missing. The table lists about 200,000 clones, approximately 82% of them singletons. The sample was peripheral blood. All receptors come from a woman in her 50s with acute or convalescent COVID-19. Both conserved end residues are part of each CDR3. D genes are given only for firm matches. The size field is filled for only some rows; it gives once, few, many or a size class.

j_gene,d_gene,v_gene,abundance,CDR3nt,CDR3aa
TRBJ1-5,.,TRBV6-6,once,TGTGCCAGCAGTTGGGGAGAAAATCAGCCCCAGCATTTT,CASSWGENQPQHF
TRBJ1-3,.,TRBV18,few,TGTGCCAGCTCACCAGGCGGTAGCTCTGGAAACACCATATATTTT,CASSPGGSSGNTIYF
TRBJ2-1,.,TRBV5-6,.,TGTGCCAGCAGCTTGGCCGGGGGTAATGAGCAGTTCTTC,CASSLAGGNEQFF
TRBJ2-2,.,TRBV5-1,.,TGCGCCAGCAGCTTGGGAAGTGGCGGCGCCGGGGAGCTGTTTTTT,CASSLGSGGAGELFF
TRBJ2-3,.,TRBV18,.,TGTGCCAGCTCACCAGGAGGGGGCGCGCCAGATACGCAGTATTTT,CASSPGGGAPDTQYF
TRBJ2-5,.,TRBV28,.,TGTGCCAGCAGTTCGTCGGCAGCAGGGGTCCAAGAGACCCAGTACTTC,CASSSSAAGVQETQYF
TRBJ1-3,.,TRBV24-1,.,TGTGCCACCAGTAGCGGGGGGGCTGGAAACACCATATATTTT,CATSSGGAGNTIYF
TRBJ1-1,TRBD1,TRBV5-1,once,TGCGCCAGCAGTGACGGACAGGGTTTGAACACTGAAGCTTTCTTT,CASSDGQGLNTEAFF
TRBJ1-6,TRBD1,TRBV19,.,TGTGCCAGTAGTGGACAGGGGAGCGCCTATAATTCACCCCTCCACTTT,CASSGQGSAYNSPLHF
TRBJ2-7,.,TRBV27,.,TGTGCCAGCAGTGGGAGAATCGACGAGCAGTACTTC,CASSGRIDEQYF
TRBJ2-7,.,TRBV30,.,TGTGCCTGGAGTGTGGGACTGGGAACCTACGAGCAGTACTTC,CAWSVGLGTYEQYF
TRBJ1-4,.,TRBV15,.,TGTGCCACCAGCAGAGGCGGGACCGAATCAACGGGACTGTTTTTT,CATSRGGTESTGLFF
TRBJ1-2,TRBD1,TRBV11-2,.,TGTGCCAGCAGCTTAGATGACGGGGACAGGGGACACTATGGCTACACCTTC,CASSLDDGDRGHYGYTF
TRBJ1-1,.,TRBV19,.,TGTGCCAGTAGTATTGGTGTTGAGACTGAAGCTTTCTTT,CASSIGVETEAFF
TRBJ2-3,.,TRBV18,.,TGTGCCAGCTCACCTGGCGGTGGGAGCACAGATACGCAGTATTTT,CASSPGGGSTDTQYF
TRBJ2-2,.,TRBV10-2,.,TGCGCCAGCAGTGCGCCGGGACAGGGACTAGACACCGGGGAGCTGTTTTTT,CASSAPGQGLDTGELFF
TRBJ2-7,.,TRBV4-1,.,TGCGCCAGCAGCCAAGGCGTGGAGGGGTACGAGCAGTACTTC,CASSQGVEGYEQYF
TRBJ2-1,.,TRBV11-3,.,TGTGCCAGCAGCGCTGGAGGGGACAATGAGCAGTTCTTC,CASSAGGDNEQFF
TRBJ2-1,TRBD2,TRBV18,.,TGTGCCAGCTCACTAACTAGCGGGAGTTCCTACAATGAGCAGTTCTTC,CASSLTSGSSYNEQFF
TRBJ1-2,TRBD1,TRBV6-1,.,TGTGCCAGCAGTGAAGTCGGGGACAGGGGAGGAGGCTACACCTTC,CASSEVGDRGGGYTF
TRBJ2-2,TRBD2,TRBV5-4,.,TGTGCCAGCAGCTTAGCGGGAGCGGGCACCGGGGAGCTGTTTTTT,CASSLAGAGTGELFF
TRBJ2-5,.,TRBV9,.,TGTGCCAGCAGCCCCAGACCGACTGTCCAAGAGACCCAGTACTTC,CASSPRPTVQETQYF
TRBJ1-1,TRBD1,TRBV5-1,.,TGCGCCAGCAGCTTGGGTTTACAGGGGGGCAACACTGAAGCTTTCTTT,CASSLGLQGGNTEAFF
TRBJ1-1,.,TRBV10-3,.,TGTGCCATCAGTGACGGGGATGAAGCTTTCTTT,CAISDGDEAFF
TRBJ1-4,TRBD1,TRBV2,once,TGTGCCAGCAGTGACGACAGGGGGCCCGAAAAACTGTTTTTT,CASSDDRGPEKLFF
TRBJ1-2,TRBD1,TRBV11-2,.,TGTGCCAGCAGCTCGGACAGGAACTATGGCTACACCTTC,CASSSDRNYGYTF
TRBJ2-7,.,TRBV10-1,once,TGCGCCAGCAGAAGCGTACTATACTCCTACGAGCAGTACTTC,CASRSVLYSYEQYF
TRBJ2-1,.,TRBV5-5,.,TGTGCCAGCAGCCCGTTAGGGGGGGCCTTCAATGAGCAGTTCTTC,CASSPLGGAFNEQFF
TRBJ2-7,TRBD1,TRBV28,.,TGTGCCAGCAGTTCCCCAGGGGGTAACCTCTACGAGCAGTACTTC,CASSSPGGNLYEQYF
TRBJ2-7,TRBD1,TRBV4-1,.,TGCGCCAGCAGCCATCCGGGACAGGCGGCACGGGGGCAGTACTTC,CASSHPGQAARGQYF
TRBJ2-5,.,TRBV18,.,TGTGCCAGCTCACCACTCCAGTGGGGCAAAGAGACCCAGTACTTC,CASSPLQWGKETQYF